Ten or more counts support the clone carrying this T cell receptor beta chain. With 8 bases removed from V and 6 bases from J, the gap between germline ends came to 20 bases. In germline, CDR1 is SNHLY, CDR2 FYNNEI. This CDR3 is 15 amino acids long. This specimen comes from a study of CD8 T cells in ankylosing spondylitis. Using its own MiXCR run on the 5' RACE reads, TCRdb lists one record per CDR3 protein. The table shows some 37,000 distinct CDR3 sequences, with 4.5% to 6% occurring only once. The J gene is TRBJ2-1, the V gene TRBV2, with a tentative D call TRBD2 (5 bases). The receptor comes from a male donor with ankylosing spondylitis or in good health (not recorded which). The material sequenced was blood, either unsorted or a sorted T cell fraction (not recorded which). The CDR3 spells CASGGRSRGFNEQFF. The CDR3 DNA follows: TGTGCCAGCGGCGGGCGTAGCCGAGGTTTCAATGAGCAGTTCTTC.